The clone carrying this T cell receptor (beta chain) showed up just once. This entry comes from a study of blood T cell repertoires in COVID-19. Overall study context: Samples of COVID-19 (acute and convalescent) were obtained from the United States, Italy and Spain. Sample material is recorded as cDNA or gDNA derived from T cells, B-cell-depleted T cells, or PBMCs.

With 3 bases removed from V and 11 bases from J, the gap between germline ends came to 17 bases. This CDR3 has 14 residues. Germline lookup yields CDR1 MDHEN and CDR2 SYDVKM. TCRdb's copy holds only in-frame clones and misses some; the assay was immunoSEQ multiplex PCR. Of some 330,000 clones listed, more than 70% were seen once; the top ten hold around 1.9%. The chain carries TRBV28 and TRBJ1-5; unclear D gene. The sequenced sample consisted of PBMCs or T cells enriched from blood (not recorded which). The sequence derives from a middle-aged man in a cohort exposed to, infected with or recovered from COVID-19 (not recorded which). CDR3 loop: CASSFPIVGGAQHF. CDR3 DNA: TGTGCCAGCAGTTTTCCTATCGTGGGAGGAGCCCAGCATTTT.